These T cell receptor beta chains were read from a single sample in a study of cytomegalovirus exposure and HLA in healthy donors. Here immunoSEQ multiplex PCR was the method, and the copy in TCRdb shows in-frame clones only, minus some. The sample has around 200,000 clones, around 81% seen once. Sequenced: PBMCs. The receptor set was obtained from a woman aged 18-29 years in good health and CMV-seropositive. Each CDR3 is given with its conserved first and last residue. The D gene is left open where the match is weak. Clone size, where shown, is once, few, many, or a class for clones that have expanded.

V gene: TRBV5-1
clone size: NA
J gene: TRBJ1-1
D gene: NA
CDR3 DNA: TGCGCCAGCAGCTTGCAGGGGCAGGACACTGAAGCTTTCTTT
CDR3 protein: CASSLQGQDTEAFF

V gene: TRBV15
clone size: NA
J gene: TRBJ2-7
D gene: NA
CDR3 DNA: TGTGCCACCAGCAGAGTACCGACGGACTCGATAAACTACGAGCAGTACTTC
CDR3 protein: CATSRVPTDSINYEQYF

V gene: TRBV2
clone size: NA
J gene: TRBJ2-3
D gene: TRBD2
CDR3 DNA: TGTGCCAGCTCGGGAGGGCCGATGGATACGCAGTATTTT
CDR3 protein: CASSGGPMDTQYF

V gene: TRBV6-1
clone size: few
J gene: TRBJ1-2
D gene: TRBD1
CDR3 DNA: TGTGCCAGCAGGGACCACAGGGGCCCCTATGGCTACACCTTC
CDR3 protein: CASRDHRGPYGYTF

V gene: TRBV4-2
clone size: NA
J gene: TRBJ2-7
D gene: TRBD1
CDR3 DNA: TGTGCCAGCAGCCTCGGCGCGACCGGACAGGCAGCAACCTACGAGCAGTACTTC
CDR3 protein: CASSLGATGQAATYEQYF

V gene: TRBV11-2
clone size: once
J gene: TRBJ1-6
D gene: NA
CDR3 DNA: TGTGCCAGCAGCCGACTGACCGAGAGGAATTCACCCCTCCACTTT
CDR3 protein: CASSRLTERNSPLHF

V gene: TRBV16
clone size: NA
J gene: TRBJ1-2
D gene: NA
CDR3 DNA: TGTGCCAGCAGCCACGGGGCGGGGTCCCGAAATGGCTACACCTTC
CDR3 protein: CASSHGAGSRNGYTF

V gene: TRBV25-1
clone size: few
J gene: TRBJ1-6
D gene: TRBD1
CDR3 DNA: TGTGCCAGCAGCGGACAGGGTAATTCACCCCTCCACTTT
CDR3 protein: CASSGQGNSPLHF

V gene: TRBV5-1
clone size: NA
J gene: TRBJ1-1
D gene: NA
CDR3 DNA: TGCGCCAGCAGCGGGTCTAGTCCCACTGAAGCTTTCTTT
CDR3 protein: CASSGSSPTEAFF

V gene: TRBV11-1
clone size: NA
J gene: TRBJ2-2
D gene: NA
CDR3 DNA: TGTGCCAGCAGCTTACGGAGGGGCCCCAGCGGGGAGCTGTTTTTT
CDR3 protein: CASSLRRGPSGELFF

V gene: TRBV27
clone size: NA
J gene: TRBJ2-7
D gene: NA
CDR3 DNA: TGTGCCAGCAGTTTAGGGGGGTGGCGGGCTGGGTCCTACGAGCAGTACTTC
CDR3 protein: CASSLGGWRAGSYEQYF

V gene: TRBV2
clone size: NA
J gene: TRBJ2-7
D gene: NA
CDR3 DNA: TGTGCCAGCATTAATAGACAGCCTTCCAACAGGGAGCAGTACTTC
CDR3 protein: CASINRQPSNREQYF

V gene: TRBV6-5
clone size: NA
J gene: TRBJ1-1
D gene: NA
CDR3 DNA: TGTGCCAGCAGTCTCGGGACTGAAGCTTTCTTT
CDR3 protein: CASSLGTEAFF

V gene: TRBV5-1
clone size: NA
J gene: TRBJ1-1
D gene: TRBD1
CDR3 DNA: TGCGCCAGCACCCGCGGGACAGGGGGGAACACTGAAGCTTTCTTT
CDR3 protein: CASTRGTGGNTEAFF

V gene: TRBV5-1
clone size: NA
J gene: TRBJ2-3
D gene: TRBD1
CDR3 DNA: TGCGCCAGCTTTAGGGGGGACAGGGGCATAGATACGCAGTATTTT
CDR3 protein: CASFRGDRGIDTQYF

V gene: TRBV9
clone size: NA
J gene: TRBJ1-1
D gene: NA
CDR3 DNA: TGTGCCAGCAGCTACTGGACAGAGAACACTGAAGCTTTCTTT
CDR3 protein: CASSYWTENTEAFF

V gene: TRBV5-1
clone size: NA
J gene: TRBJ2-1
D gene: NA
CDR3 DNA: TGCGCCAGCAGCTTGGCGGCGGGGGCGTACAATGAGCAGTTCTTC
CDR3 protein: CASSLAAGAYNEQFF

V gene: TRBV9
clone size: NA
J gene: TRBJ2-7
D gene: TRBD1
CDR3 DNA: TGTGCCAGCAGCGTAGATGGACAGGGACCCGAGCAGTACTTC
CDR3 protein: CASSVDGQGPEQYF

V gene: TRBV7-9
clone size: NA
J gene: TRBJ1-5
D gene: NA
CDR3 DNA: TGTGCCAGCAGCTTGGGAGCCCAGCCCCAGCATTTT
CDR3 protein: CASSLGAQPQHF

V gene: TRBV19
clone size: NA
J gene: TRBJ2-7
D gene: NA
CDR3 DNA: TGTGCCAGTAGTGTCGACAGGTCCTACGAGCAGTACTTC
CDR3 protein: CASSVDRSYEQYF

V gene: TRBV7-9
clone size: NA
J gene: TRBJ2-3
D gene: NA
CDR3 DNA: TGTGCCAGCAGCCTAACAGACAGCAAGAACACAGATACGCAGTATTTT
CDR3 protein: CASSLTDSKNTDTQYF

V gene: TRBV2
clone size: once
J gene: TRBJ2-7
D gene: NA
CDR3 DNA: TGTGCCAGCAGTGATGGGGCTTCCTACGAGCAGTACTTC
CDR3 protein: CASSDGASYEQYF

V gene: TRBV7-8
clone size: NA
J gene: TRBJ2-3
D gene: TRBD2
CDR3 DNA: TGTGCCAGCAGCTCCGGGACTAGCGGGACCACAGATACGCAGTATTTT
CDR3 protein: CASSSGTSGTTDTQYF

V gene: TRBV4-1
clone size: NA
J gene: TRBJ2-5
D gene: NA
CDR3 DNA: TGCGCCAGCAGCCAAGATGAGGATGAGACCCAGTACTTC
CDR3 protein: CASSQDEDETQYF

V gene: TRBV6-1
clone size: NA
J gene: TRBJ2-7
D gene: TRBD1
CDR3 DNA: TGTGCCAGTGGGGTTGACAGGGGCGACTACGAGCAGTACTTC
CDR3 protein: CASGVDRGDYEQYF

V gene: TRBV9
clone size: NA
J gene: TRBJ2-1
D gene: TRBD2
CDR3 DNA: TGTGCCAGCAGCGTAAGTGCGCGGGGGGGATACAATGAGCAGTTCTTC
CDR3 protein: CASSVSARGGYNEQFF

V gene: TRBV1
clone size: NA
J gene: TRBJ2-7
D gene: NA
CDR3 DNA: TGCACCAGCAGCCAACTTCATCGACAGGCCTACGAGCAGTACTTC
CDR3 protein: CTSSQLHRQAYEQYF

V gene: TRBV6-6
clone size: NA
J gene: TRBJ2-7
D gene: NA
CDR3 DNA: TGTGCCAGCAGTTCCCAGGGCTACGAGCAGTACTTC
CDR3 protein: CASSSQGYEQYF

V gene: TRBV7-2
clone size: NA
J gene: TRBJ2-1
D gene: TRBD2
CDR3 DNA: TGTGCCAGCAGCTTAAGTGGACTAGCGGTTACCAATGAGCAGTTCTTC
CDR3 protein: CASSLSGLAVTNEQFF

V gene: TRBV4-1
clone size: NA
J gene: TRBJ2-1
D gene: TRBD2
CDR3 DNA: TGCGCCAGCAGCCAAATACAGCCGGGACTAGCGGGGGCCAGCTCCTACAATGAGCAGTTCTTC
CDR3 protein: CASSQIQPGLAGASSYNEQFF

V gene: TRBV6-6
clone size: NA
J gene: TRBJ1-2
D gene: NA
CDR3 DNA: TGTGCCAGCAGTTCGACACCATCAGCTAACTATGGCTACACCTTC
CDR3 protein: CASSSTPSANYGYTF

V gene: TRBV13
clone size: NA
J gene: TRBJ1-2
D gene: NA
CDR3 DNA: TGTGCCAGCAGCCCCGAGGGGGGGCGGGGTGTCTATGGCTACACCTTC
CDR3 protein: CASSPEGGRGVYGYTF

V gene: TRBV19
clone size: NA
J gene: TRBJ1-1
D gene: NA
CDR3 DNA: TGTGCCAGTAGTATAGGAGAGCGAGCGGCTTTCTTT
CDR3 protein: CASSIGERAAFF

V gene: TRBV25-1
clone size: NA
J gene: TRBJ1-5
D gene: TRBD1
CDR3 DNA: TGTGCCAGCAGAAGGGGGCTTAATCAGCCCCAGCATTTT
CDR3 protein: CASRRGLNQPQHF

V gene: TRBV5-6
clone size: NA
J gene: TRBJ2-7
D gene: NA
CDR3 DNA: TGTGCCAGCATGGAGGGGGCCCACTACGAGCAGTACTTC
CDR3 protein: CASMEGAHYEQYF

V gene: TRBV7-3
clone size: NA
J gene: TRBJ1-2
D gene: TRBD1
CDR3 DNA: TGTGCCAGCAGCTTAAGGGCCTCAGCGACAGGGGACTATGGCTACACCTTC
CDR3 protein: CASSLRASATGDYGYTF

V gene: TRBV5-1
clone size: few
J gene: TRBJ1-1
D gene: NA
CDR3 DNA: TGCGCCAGCAGCTTCGGCACTGAAGCTTTCTTT
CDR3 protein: CASSFGTEAFF

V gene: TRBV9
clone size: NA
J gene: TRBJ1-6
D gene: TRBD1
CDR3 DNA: TGTGCCAGTTCCGGGACAGGGTCGATAAATTCACCCCTCCACTTT
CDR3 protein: CASSGTGSINSPLHF

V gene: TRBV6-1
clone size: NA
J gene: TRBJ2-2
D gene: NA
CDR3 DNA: TGTGCCAGCAGTGACTTCGGGGGAAACACCGGGGAGCTGTTTTTT
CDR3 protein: CASSDFGGNTGELFF

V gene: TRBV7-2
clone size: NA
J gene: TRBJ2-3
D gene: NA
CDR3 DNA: TGTGCCAGCAGCTTAGACGCGATCTTAGGGGGGGGCACAGATACGCAGTATTTT
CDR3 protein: CASSLDAILGGGTDTQYF